Only one count was recorded for the clone carrying this T cell receptor beta chain. The sample originates from a study of blood T cell repertoires in COVID-19. Generated by immunoSEQ multiplex PCR, the TCRdb table keeps only in-frame clones and is missing some. The sample holds 140,000 or so clones, approximately 90% seen once. Germline V CDR1 and CDR2: SGHRS, YFSETQ. This CDR3 has 16 residues. With 1 base removed from V and 6 bases from J, the gap between germline ends came to 19 bases. This clonotype was sampled from a woman of 80 years or more with acute or convalescent COVID-19. The sample was peripheral blood. This chain connects TRBV5-1 to TRBJ1-2, with D maybe TRBD1 (6 bases). The CDR3 reads CASSLSGPGGQDGYTF. CDR3 sequence (DNA): TGCGCCAGCAGCTTGAGTGGTCCGGGGGGGCAGGATGGCTACACCTTC.